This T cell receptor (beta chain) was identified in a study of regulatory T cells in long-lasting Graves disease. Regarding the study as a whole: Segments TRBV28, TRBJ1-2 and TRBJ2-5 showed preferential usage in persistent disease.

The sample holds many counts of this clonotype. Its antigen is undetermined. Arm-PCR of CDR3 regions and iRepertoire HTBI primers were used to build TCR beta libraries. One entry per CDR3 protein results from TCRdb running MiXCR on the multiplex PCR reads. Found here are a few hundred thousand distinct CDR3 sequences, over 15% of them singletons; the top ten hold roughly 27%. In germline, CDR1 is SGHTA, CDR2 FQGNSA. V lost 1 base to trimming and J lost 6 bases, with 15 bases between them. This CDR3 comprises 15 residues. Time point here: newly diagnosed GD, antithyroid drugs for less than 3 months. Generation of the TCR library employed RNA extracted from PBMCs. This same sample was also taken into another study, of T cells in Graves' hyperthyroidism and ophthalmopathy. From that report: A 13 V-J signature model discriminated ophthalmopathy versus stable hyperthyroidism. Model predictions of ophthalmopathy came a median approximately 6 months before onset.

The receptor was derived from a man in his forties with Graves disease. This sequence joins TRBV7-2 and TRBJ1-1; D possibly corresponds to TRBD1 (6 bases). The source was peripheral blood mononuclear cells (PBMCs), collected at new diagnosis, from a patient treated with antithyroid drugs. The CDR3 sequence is CASSLVGGALAEAFF. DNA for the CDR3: TGTGCCAGCAGCTTAGTGGGGGGGGCGTTGGCTGAAGCTTTCTTT.